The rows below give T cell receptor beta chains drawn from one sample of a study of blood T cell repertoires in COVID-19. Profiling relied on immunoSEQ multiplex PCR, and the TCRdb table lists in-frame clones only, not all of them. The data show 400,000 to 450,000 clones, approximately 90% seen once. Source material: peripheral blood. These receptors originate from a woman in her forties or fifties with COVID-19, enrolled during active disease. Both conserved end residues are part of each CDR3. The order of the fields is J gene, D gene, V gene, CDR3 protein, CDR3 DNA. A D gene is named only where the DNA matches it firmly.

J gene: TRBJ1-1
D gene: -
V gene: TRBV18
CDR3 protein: CASSPLDSMNTEAFF
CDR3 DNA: TGTGCCAGCTCACCATTAGACAGCATGAACACTGAAGCTTTCTTT

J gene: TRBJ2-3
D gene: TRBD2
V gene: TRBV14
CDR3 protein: CASSPYVGLGGDTQYF
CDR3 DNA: TGTGCCAGCAGCCCTTATGTGGGACTAGGGGGTGATACGCAGTATTTT

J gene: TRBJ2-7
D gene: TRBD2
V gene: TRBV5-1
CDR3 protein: CASSFGGTTSYEQYF
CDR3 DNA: TGCGCCAGCAGCTTCGGGGGGACGACGAGCTACGAGCAGTACTTC

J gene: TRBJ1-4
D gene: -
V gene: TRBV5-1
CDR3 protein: CASSPGWPNEKLFF
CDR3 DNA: TGCGCCAGCAGCCCGGGGTGGCCTAATGAAAAACTGTTTTTT

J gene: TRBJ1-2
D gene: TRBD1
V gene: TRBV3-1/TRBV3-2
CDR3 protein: CASSHFVTGVENYGYTF
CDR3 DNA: TGTGCCAGCAGCCATTTCGTTACAGGGGTGGAGAACTATGGCTACACCTTC

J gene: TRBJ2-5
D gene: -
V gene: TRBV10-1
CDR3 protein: CASSVPGKETQYF
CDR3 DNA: TGCGCCAGCAGTGTCCCGGGAAAAGAGACCCAGTACTTC

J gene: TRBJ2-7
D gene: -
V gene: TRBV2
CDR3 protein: CASSEFREPYEQYF
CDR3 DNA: TGTGCCAGCAGTGAGTTCAGGGAACCCTACGAGCAGTACTTC

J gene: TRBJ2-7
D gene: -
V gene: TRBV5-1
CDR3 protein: CASSLAGTFEQYF
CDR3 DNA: TGCGCCAGCAGCTTGGCAGGGACATTCGAGCAGTACTTC

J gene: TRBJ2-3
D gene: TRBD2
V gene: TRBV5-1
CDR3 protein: CASSPRTSGDTDTQYF
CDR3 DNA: TGCGCCAGCAGCCCGAGGACTAGCGGGGACACAGATACGCAGTATTTT

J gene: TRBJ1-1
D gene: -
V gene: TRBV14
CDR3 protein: CASSQDFSLGLGTEAFF
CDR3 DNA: TGTGCCAGCAGCCAAGATTTCAGCTTGGGGCTTGGCACTGAAGCTTTCTTT

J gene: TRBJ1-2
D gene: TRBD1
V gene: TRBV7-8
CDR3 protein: CASSYGQGADGYTF
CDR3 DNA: TGTGCCAGCAGCTATGGACAGGGGGCAGATGGCTACACCTTC

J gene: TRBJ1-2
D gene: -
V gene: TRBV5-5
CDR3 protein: CASSFQGQYGYTF
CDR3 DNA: TGTGCCAGCAGCTTCCAGGGCCAGTATGGCTACACCTTC

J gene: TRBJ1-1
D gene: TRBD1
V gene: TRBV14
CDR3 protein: CASSQEVGTGIVNTEAFF
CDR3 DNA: TGTGCCAGCAGCCAAGAGGTGGGGACAGGGATCGTCAACACTGAAGCTTTCTTT

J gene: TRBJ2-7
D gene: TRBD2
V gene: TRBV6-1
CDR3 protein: CASSELAGAYEQYF
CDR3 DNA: TGTGCCAGCAGTGAACTAGCGGGAGCCTACGAGCAGTACTTC